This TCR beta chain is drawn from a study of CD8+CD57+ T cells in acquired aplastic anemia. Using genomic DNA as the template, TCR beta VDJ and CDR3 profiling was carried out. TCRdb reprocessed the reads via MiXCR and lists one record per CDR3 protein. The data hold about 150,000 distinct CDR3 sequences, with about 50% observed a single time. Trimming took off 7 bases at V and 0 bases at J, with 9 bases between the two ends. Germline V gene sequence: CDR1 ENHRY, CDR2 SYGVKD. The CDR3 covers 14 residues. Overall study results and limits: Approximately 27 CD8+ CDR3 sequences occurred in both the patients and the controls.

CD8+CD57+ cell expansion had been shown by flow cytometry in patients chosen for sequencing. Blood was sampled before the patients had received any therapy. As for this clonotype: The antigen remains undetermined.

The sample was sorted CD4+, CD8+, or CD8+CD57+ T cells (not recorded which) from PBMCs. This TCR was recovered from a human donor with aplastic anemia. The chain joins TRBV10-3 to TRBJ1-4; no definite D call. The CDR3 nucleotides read TGTGCCATCAAGGACGGAGCAACTAATGAAAAACTGTTTTTT. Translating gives CAIKDGATNEKLFF.